A single T cell receptor beta chain is shown here with its context. Its antigen is not identified. Germline V lookup: CDR1 SGHDT, CDR2 YYEEEE. V was shortened by 3 bases and J by 2 bases, with 8 bases between the two germline ends. This CDR3 has 13 residues. This specimen belongs to a study of cytomegalovirus exposure and HLA in healthy donors. General study results and limits: The investigators catalogued some 150 TCR beta chains as cytomegalovirus-associated. The classifier reportedly diagnosed cytomegalovirus status with high sensitivity and specificity. At a 0.05 false discovery rate, a later analysis found approximately 17,000 TCR beta sequences to be associated with HLA alleles.

Both 60 Vbeta primers and 13 Jbeta primers went into the PCR. Here immunoSEQ multiplex PCR was the method, and the copy in TCRdb shows in-frame clones only, minus some. The sample has approximately 140,000 clones, approximately 72% seen once. Sequencing was carried out using PBMCs. The chain has TRBV5-6 and TRBJ1-2; D gene uncertain. The clonotype was recovered from a woman in her sixties or seventies in good health and CMV-seronegative. In DNA, the CDR3 is TGTGCCAGCAGCTCGGGAACCAACTATGGCTACACCTTC. Amino acid sequence: CASSSGTNYGYTF. The full variable domain, in which reference TRBV5-6 and TRBJ1-2 provide the parts outside the CDR3, is DAGVTQSPTHLIKTRGQQVTLRCSPKSGHDTVSWYQQALGQGPQFIFQYYEEEERQRGNFPDRFSGHQFPNYSSELNVNALLLGDSALYLCASSSGTNYGYTFGSGTRLTVV.